A single sample gave rise to the 20 T cell receptor beta chains below, sequenced in a study of cytomegalovirus exposure and HLA in healthy donors. A multiplex PCR was run with 60 Vbeta primers and 13 Jbeta primers. The repertoire was sequenced with immunoSEQ multiplex PCR; TCRdb's copy has only in-frame clones and lacks some. The profile shows fewer than 120,000 clones, 76% of them singletons. Sequencing was performed on PBMCs. These TCRs come from a man younger than 45 in good health and CMV-seropositive.

The rearrangement links TRBV7-6 to TRBJ2-1; the D gene is possibly TRBD2 (6 bases). The V end was cut by 5 bases, the J end by 7 bases, with 21 bases between. There are 16 residues in the CDR3. The germline V gene encodes CDR1 SGHVS and CDR2 FNYEAQ. The CDR3 reads CASSPSTLAYVNEQFF. The CDR3 bases are TGTGCCAGCAGCCCGAGTACACTAGCTTACGTTAATGAGCAGTTCTTC.

This rearrangement joins TRBV4-3 to TRBJ2-3; D ambiguous. Deletions cut 0 bases from V and 1 base from J, with 8 bases between. The CDR3 spans 15 residues. Germline CDR1 and CDR2: LGHNA and YSLEER. CDR3 bases: TGCGCCAGCAGCCAAGACTCTGTAGGCACAGATACGCAGTATTTT. This translates into CASSQDSVGTDTQYF.

The chain has TRBV6-5 and TRBJ1-6; 8 bases are a match to TRBD1. CDR1 is MNHEY, CDR2 SVGAGI, per germline. There are 12 residues in the CDR3. J lost 10 bases, V lost 8 bases, and 4 bases had no gene match. CDR3: CASRTGRSPLHF. CDR3 sequence (DNA): TGTGCCAGCCGGACAGGGAGATCACCCCTCCACTTT.

The chain links TRBV30 to TRBJ2-7; 10 bases align to TRBD1. Germline trimming cut 4 bases from V and 5 bases from J; bases unmatched to any gene: 11. There are 15 residues in the CDR3. Germline CDR1 and CDR2: GTSNPN and SVGIG (reference sequence). For the CDR3, the DNA is TGTGCCTGGATACGTCGGGGACAGGGGCTGAACGAGCAGTACTTC. This encodes CAWIRRGQGLNEQYF.

J is TRBJ2-7 and V is TRBV28, with TRBD1 matching 7 bases. Germline loops: CDR1 MDHEN, CDR2 SYDVKM. The CDR3 covers 13 residues. V gave up 5 bases and J gave up 1 base; unmatched junction bases: 2. The CDR3 is CASSKGQSYEQYF. CDR3 DNA: TGTGCCAGCAGTAAGGGACAGTCCTACGAGCAGTACTTC.

The rearrangement uses TRBV27 and TRBJ2-6; TRBD1 might be the D (5 bases). This CDR3 comprises 17 residues. V was shortened by 2 bases and J by 0 bases, with 11 bases between the two germline ends. Germline V gene lookup returns CDR1 MNHEY and CDR2 SMNVEV (reference sequence). The CDR3, as DNA: TGTGCCAGCAGTTTAGTGGACACCGGCTCTGGGGCCAACGTCCTGACTTTC. Protein product: CASSLVDTGSGANVLTF.

This clone was picked up one time. The rearrangement uses TRBV9 and TRBJ2-3; D possibly corresponds to TRBD1 (5 bases). Between the trimmed V and J ends, which lost 3 bases and 4 bases, there was a span of 9 bases. The germline V gene encodes CDR1 SGDLS and CDR2 YYNGEE. CDR3 size: 13 residues. For the CDR3, the DNA is TGTGCCAGCAGCGGGGGCCTCTCAGATACGCAGTATTTT. Residues: CASSGGLSDTQYF.

The DNA of the CDR3 is TGCAGCGTCGATAGCGTGGGGAACTACAATGAGCAGTTCTTC. Protein product: CSVDSVGNYNEQFF. The chain recombines TRBV29-1 with TRBJ2-1, with a weak D call TRBD2 (5 bases). The germline V and J ends were trimmed by 6 bases and 3 bases, with 15 bases remaining between them. The V gene's germline CDR1 is SQVTM and CDR2 ANQGSEA. The CDR3 is made up of 14 amino acids.

This clone was observed a single time. As DNA, the CDR3 is TGTGCCAGTAGTAGGCGGGCTGAAGCTTTCTTT. It is translated as CASSRRAEAFF. The rearrangement links TRBV19 to TRBJ1-1; D uncertain. Per the germline V gene, CDR1 is LNHDA and CDR2 is SQIVND (reference sequence). The CDR3 is 11 amino acids. Trimming took 4 bases from V and 6 from J, leaving 6 bases between them.

This chain uses TRBV27 with TRBJ2-1; D gene unclear. The CDR3 runs 15 residues. Germline V gene data show CDR1 as MNHEY and CDR2 as SMNVEV (reference sequence). V was trimmed by 0 bases and J by 4 bases, leaving 10 bases between them. The CDR3 here is CASSLSGVGYNEQFF. CDR3 nucleotides: TGTGCCAGCAGTTTATCCGGTGTCGGGTACAATGAGCAGTTCTTC.

The V gene is TRBV7-2, the J gene TRBJ1-1; D perhaps matches TRBD1 (6 bases). The ends were cut back, 5 bases at V and 4 bases at J, with 23 bases in the middle. Germline CDR1 reads SGHTA; CDR2 reads FQGNSA. The CDR3 spans 17 residues. CDR3 in amino acids: CASSPSRQGLRGTEAFF. Written as DNA, the CDR3 is TGTGCCAGCAGCCCATCACGCCAGGGGCTACGAGGCACTGAAGCTTTCTTT.

The chain carries TRBV5-5 and TRBJ2-7; TRBD1 might be the D (6 bases). Germline V lookup: CDR1 SGHKS, CDR2 YYEKEE (reference sequence). This CDR3 comprises 13 residues. Trimming removed 0 bases at V and 7 bases at J, with 11 bases between. The CDR3 DNA sequence: TGTGCCAGCAGCTTGGCGTCAGGGGTAGAGCAGTACTTC. Protein product: CASSLASGVEQYF.

The chain is built from TRBV7-9 and TRBJ1-6; weak D call: TRBD1 (6 bases). Germline CDR1 reads SEHNR; CDR2 reads FQNEAQ (reference sequence). Trimming stripped 6 bases from V and 5 bases from J, with 14 bases between. The CDR3 is made up of 15 amino acids. CDR3 sequence: CASRVQGLNNSPLHF. In DNA form, the CDR3 reads TGTGCCAGCAGAGTACAGGGTTTGAATAATTCACCCCTCCACTTT.

The chain carries TRBV6-4 and TRBJ2-3, with 7 positions matching TRBD1. V trimming: 6 bases; J trimming: 0 bases; junction bases outside the gene matches: 3. The CDR3 runs 14 residues. Germline values: CDR1 MRHNA, CDR2 SNTAGT. The CDR3 DNA reads as TGTGCCAGCAGGGAGACAGGGAGCACAGATACGCAGTATTTT. Amino acids: CASRETGSTDTQYF.

This rearrangement joins TRBV9 to TRBJ2-3; 15 positions match TRBD2. Germline V gene lookup returns CDR1 SGDLS and CDR2 YYNGEE. The CDR3 loop spans 18 amino acids. Trimming took 4 bases from V and 3 from J; bases not matched to a gene: 9. DNA of the CDR3: TGTGCCAGCAGCCCTGGGACTAGCGGGGGGTCACTGACAGATACGCAGTATTTT. Residues: CASSPGTSGGSLTDTQYF.

This clone was counted once. The chain has TRBV6-6 and TRBJ2-3; possibly TRBD2 for D (5 bases). Germline CDR1 MNHNY, CDR2 SVGAGI (reference sequence). Trimming pared 11 bases from V and 8 bases from J, leaving 14 bases between. The length of the CDR3 is 11 residues. The CDR3 here is CASGWESTQYF. CDR3 bases: TGTGCCTCCGGGTGGGAGAGTACGCAGTATTTT.

This chain uses TRBV7-2 with TRBJ2-2, with D perhaps TRBD1 (5 bases). The CDR3 consists of 15 residues. Germline V gene sequence: CDR1 SGHTA, CDR2 FQGNSA. V was trimmed by 1 base and J by 4 bases, leaving 10 bases between them. CDR3: CASSLEQEPTGELFF. The DNA of the CDR3 is TGTGCCAGCAGCTTAGAACAGGAGCCCACCGGGGAGCTGTTTTTT.

This clone was found once. This rearrangement joins TRBV9 to TRBJ2-5; 9 positions match TRBD2. J lost 7 bases, V lost 1 base, and 5 bases had no gene match. There are 14 residues in the CDR3. Germline V gene data show CDR1 as SGDLS and CDR2 as YYNGEE. The CDR3 coding sequence is TGTGCCAGCAGCGTAAGGCGGGGGGGCGGGACCCAGTACTTC. It specifies CASSVRRGGGTQYF.

The V call is TRBV2, the J call TRBJ1-4, with 7 positions matching TRBD1. Germline V gives CDR1 SNHLY, CDR2 FYNNEI. V trimming: 10 bases; J trimming: 10 bases; junction bases outside the gene matches: 15. There are 14 residues in the CDR3. DNA for the CDR3: TGTGCCATGGTGGACCCGAGGGGGCCAGGAAAACTGTTTTTT. Amino acids: CAMVDPRGPGKLFF.

The chain recombines TRBV6-5 with TRBJ1-1; TRBD1 matches at 8 bases. Germline V gene data show CDR1 as MNHEY and CDR2 as SVGAGI. The CDR3 spans 14 residues. V shed 4 bases, J shed 4 bases, and the junction held 5 bases outside the gene matches. CDR3 bases: TGTGCCAGCAGTTTACAGGGGGGGGGCACTGAAGCTTTCTTT. Protein sequence: CASSLQGGGTEAFF.